The subject of this entry is one TCR beta chain. Its cognate antigen is unknown. The data originate from a study of CD4 T cells in relation to SARS-CoV-2 and coronaviruses. Study-level background: PBMCs were cultured with antigen for over 8 days before TCR beta sequencing. Study outcomes and limitations: Each donor contributed either pre-pandemic or post-infection samples, not both. In around 63% of donors, memory CD4+ clonotypes crossrecognized SARS-CoV-2 and at least one common cold coronavirus spike.

TCRdb's table, derived via immunoSEQ multiplex PCR, lists solely in-frame clones and lacks some. The sample holds roughly 30,000 clones; approximately 76% are singletons and the top ten take roughly 14%. This CDR3 has 15 amino acids. Germline V CDR1 and CDR2: SGHTS, YDEGEE. Trimming took 2 bases from V and 8 from J; bases not matched to a gene: 9. Before the COVID-19 pandemic, during about 2011-2019, CD4+ T cells were taken from unexposed donors. Isolation of CD4+ T cells took place after less than 13 days in culture. As cell numbers allowed, unexposed-donor CD4+ T cells faced SARS-CoV-2 S/N and four cold-coronavirus spikes.

The chain joins TRBV5-8 to TRBJ1-2; 10 bases line up with TRBD1. Sequencing input: CD4+ T cells from PBMCs, cultured in vitro. The sequence came from a human donor in good health. DNA of the CDR3: TGTGCCAGCAGCTTCGAGACAGGGGGCCGGGGAGGCTACACCTTC. Amino acid sequence: CASSFETGGRGGYTF.